Listed below are T cell receptor beta chains from one sample, sequenced in a study of siplizumab effects on memory and regulatory T cells. Sequencing was performed with immunoSEQ multiplex PCR; in TCRdb, only in-frame clones are kept and a portion is missing. The repertoire holds more than 85,000 clones, 92% seen once, with approximately 1.2% in the top ten. Sample: CD4+ T cells sorted from blood. These receptors all stem from a human donor in good health. CDR3s include the opening cysteine and the closing phenylalanine or tryptophan. The D gene is left open where the match is weak. Clone size, where shown, is once, few, many, or a class for clones that have expanded.

CDR3 DNA: TGTGCCAGCAGCCAAGAGCGCGCGAGGGGACTAGCCTACAATGAGCAGTTCTTC
CDR3 protein: CASSQERARGLAYNEQFF
J gene: TRBJ2-1
V gene: TRBV14
clone size: -
D gene: TRBD2

CDR3 DNA: TGTGCCAGCAGTGAAAGGGCTAGCGGGAGAACAGATACGCAGTATTTT
CDR3 protein: CASSERASGRTDTQYF
J gene: TRBJ2-3
V gene: TRBV2
clone size: -
D gene: TRBD2

CDR3 DNA: TGTGCCTCCTCAGGGGGGGGTAACTATGGCTACACCTTC
CDR3 protein: CASSGGGNYGYTF
J gene: TRBJ1-2
V gene: TRBV30
clone size: -
D gene: TRBD1

CDR3 DNA: TGTGCCAGCAGTGGGGGGTGGACTGGCCAAGAGACCCAGTACTTC
CDR3 protein: CASSGGWTGQETQYF
J gene: TRBJ2-5
V gene: TRBV6-1
clone size: -
D gene: -

CDR3 DNA: TGTGCCAGCTCACCACCTTACAGCGTTAACGCCCAGCATTTT
CDR3 protein: CASSPPYSVNAQHF
J gene: TRBJ1-5
V gene: TRBV18
clone size: -
D gene: -

CDR3 DNA: TGTGCCAGCAGCTGGAGTAGCGGGGGGGATAAAGAGACCCAGTACTTC
CDR3 protein: CASSWSSGGDKETQYF
J gene: TRBJ2-5
V gene: TRBV11-2
clone size: -
D gene: TRBD2

CDR3 DNA: TGTGCCATCAGTGTGACGGATGCCGGGGAGCTGTTTTTT
CDR3 protein: CAISVTDAGELFF
J gene: TRBJ2-2
V gene: TRBV10-3
clone size: -
D gene: -

CDR3 DNA: TGCGCCAGCAGCTCCCCTCAGGAGGGCATCTATGGCTACACCTTC
CDR3 protein: CASSSPQEGIYGYTF
J gene: TRBJ1-2
V gene: TRBV5-1
clone size: -
D gene: -

CDR3 DNA: TGTGCCAGCAGTGCTTGGACAGCGAACACCGGGGAGCTGTTTTTT
CDR3 protein: CASSAWTANTGELFF
J gene: TRBJ2-2
V gene: TRBV27
clone size: once
D gene: -

CDR3 DNA: TGTGCCAGCAGCCAATATGCAGGGAGGAATAATGAAAAACTGTTTTTT
CDR3 protein: CASSQYAGRNNEKLFF
J gene: TRBJ1-4
V gene: TRBV4-2
clone size: -
D gene: -

CDR3 DNA: TGTGCCAGCAGCTCAGAGGGGGCCTTTGGAAACACCATATATTTT
CDR3 protein: CASSSEGAFGNTIYF
J gene: TRBJ1-3
V gene: TRBV7-9
clone size: -
D gene: TRBD1

CDR3 DNA: TGTGCCAGCAGTGCGATGGTGGGAGATACGCAGTATTTT
CDR3 protein: CASSAMVGDTQYF
J gene: TRBJ2-3
V gene: TRBV6-1
clone size: once
D gene: -

CDR3 DNA: TGTGCCAGCATCGAGACAGGGTTGCGGGAGACCCAGTACTTC
CDR3 protein: CASIETGLRETQYF
J gene: TRBJ2-5
V gene: TRBV7-2
clone size: -
D gene: TRBD1

CDR3 DNA: TGTGCCAGCAGCTACTCCGACAGGGTAAAGGCCTACGAGCAGTACTTC
CDR3 protein: CASSYSDRVKAYEQYF
J gene: TRBJ2-7
V gene: TRBV7-8
clone size: -
D gene: TRBD1

CDR3 DNA: TGTGCCAGCAGCTTAAATGGAGCGGGGCGAGATACGCAGTATTTT
CDR3 protein: CASSLNGAGRDTQYF
J gene: TRBJ2-3
V gene: TRBV7-2
clone size: -
D gene: TRBD2

CDR3 DNA: TGCGCCAGCAGCTTGGAGGCCAGGTACACAGATACGCAGTATTTT
CDR3 protein: CASSLEARYTDTQYF
J gene: TRBJ2-3
V gene: TRBV5-1
clone size: -
D gene: -

CDR3 DNA: TGTGCCAGCAAACAGCAGGGCTACGAGCAGTACTTC
CDR3 protein: CASKQQGYEQYF
J gene: TRBJ2-7
V gene: TRBV6-6
clone size: -
D gene: -

CDR3 DNA: TGTGCCAGCAGTGGCCAGCTTAACACTGAAGCTTTCTTT
CDR3 protein: CASSGQLNTEAFF
J gene: TRBJ1-1
V gene: TRBV6-5
clone size: -
D gene: -

CDR3 DNA: TGTGCCAGCAGGGCAACTAATGAAAAACTGTTTTTT
CDR3 protein: CASRATNEKLFF
J gene: TRBJ1-4
V gene: TRBV6-1
clone size: -
D gene: -

CDR3 DNA: TGTGCCAGCAGCCCCCTACCGGGGGGCTCCCACAATGAGCAGTTCTTC
CDR3 protein: CASSPLPGGSHNEQFF
J gene: TRBJ2-1
V gene: TRBV11-2
clone size: -
D gene: -

CDR3 DNA: TGTGCCAGCAAGGGCAGGGATCAGCCCCAGCATTTT
CDR3 protein: CASKGRDQPQHF
J gene: TRBJ1-5
V gene: TRBV2
clone size: -
D gene: -

CDR3 DNA: TGTGCCAGCAGACACAGGGGGTCCTACAATGAGCAGTTCTTC
CDR3 protein: CASRHRGSYNEQFF
J gene: TRBJ2-1
V gene: TRBV27
clone size: -
D gene: TRBD1

CDR3 DNA: TGTGCCAGCAGCTTACGAGGGCCGGGAGGTGGAGAGACCCAGTACTTC
CDR3 protein: CASSLRGPGGGETQYF
J gene: TRBJ2-5
V gene: TRBV13
clone size: -
D gene: TRBD2

CDR3 DNA: TGTGCCAGCAGCTTCTCCCAGGCGAATGAGCAGTTCTTC
CDR3 protein: CASSFSQANEQFF
J gene: TRBJ2-1
V gene: TRBV7-3
clone size: -
D gene: -

CDR3 DNA: TGTGCCAGCAGCCCACCCGACAGCGCTGGGGCCAACGTCCTGACTTTC
CDR3 protein: CASSPPDSAGANVLTF
J gene: TRBJ2-6
V gene: TRBV9
clone size: -
D gene: -

CDR3 DNA: TGTGCCAGCAGCTTGCGGGAAGTCGGGGAGCTGTTTTTT
CDR3 protein: CASSLREVGELFF
J gene: TRBJ2-2
V gene: TRBV5-5
clone size: once
D gene: -

CDR3 DNA: TGTGCCAGTAGTACTGGGACAACTAATGAAAAACTGTTTTTT
CDR3 protein: CASSTGTTNEKLFF
J gene: TRBJ1-4
V gene: TRBV19
clone size: -
D gene: -

CDR3 DNA: TGTGCCAGCAGCCATGCGGCTAGGAGGACCCGCTCCTACGAGCAGTACTTC
CDR3 protein: CASSHAARRTRSYEQYF
J gene: TRBJ2-7
V gene: TRBV16
clone size: -
D gene: -